This entry lists 5 T cell receptor beta chains sequenced from one sample in a study of PD-1 and CTLA-4 blockade in melanoma. The repertoire was sequenced with immunoSEQ multiplex PCR; TCRdb's copy has only in-frame clones and lacks some. The data contain nearly 30,000 clones, approximately 91% of them singletons. The specimen was CD8+ T cells from peripheral blood, collected before anti-PD-1 treatment. These TCRs come from a human donor with melanoma.

The chain couples TRBV6-5 to TRBJ2-2; the D gene is possibly TRBD1 (5 bases). Germline CDR1 MNHEY, CDR2 SVGAGI. The V end lost 4 bases, the J end lost 6 bases, and 12 bases lay between the germline ends. CDR3 length equals 14 residues. The CDR3 nucleotides read TGTGCCAGCAGTTTCTCTCCAGGGTCCGGGGAGCTGTTTTTT. Translation: CASSFSPGSGELFF.

The chain links TRBV15 to TRBJ1-5; D is unresolved. The CDR3 has 15 amino acids. V shed 4 bases and J shed 6 bases, with 16 bases lying between them. The germline gives CDR1 LNHNV, CDR2 YYDKDF (reference sequence). CDR3 DNA: TGTGCCACCAGCACGAGTAAAGGACGCTCTCAGCCCCAGCATTTT. Protein sequence: CATSTSKGRSQPQHF.

This chain uses TRBV6-5 with TRBJ1-6; the D gene is possibly TRBD1 (5 bases). V was pared by 5 bases and J by 0 bases, with 8 bases between. From germline, CDR1 is MNHEY and CDR2 SVGAGI. This CDR3 spans 15 amino acids. The CDR3 nucleotides read TGTGCCAGCAGTCCAGGGAGCTCCTATAATTCACCCCTCCACTTT. This gives the protein CASSPGSSYNSPLHF.

This chain links TRBV19 with TRBJ1-5; no firm D call. Germline CDR1 is LNHDA and CDR2 is SQIVND (reference sequence). V shed 3 bases and J shed 0 bases, with 6 bases lying between them. This CDR3 is 14 amino acids long. The CDR3 nucleotides are TGTGCCAGTAGTATGACGGTTAGCAATCAGCCCCAGCATTTT. Amino acids: CASSMTVSNQPQHF.

The chain has TRBV20-1 and TRBJ1-1; D is unresolved. The CDR3 is made up of 11 amino acids. CDR1 DFQATT and CDR2 SNEGSKA come from the germline V gene (reference sequence). V gave up 6 bases and J gave up 6 bases, with 11 bases separating them. The CDR3 loop is CSALGVAEAFF. The CDR3 nucleotides read TGCAGTGCGCTCGGGGTAGCTGAAGCTTTCTTT.